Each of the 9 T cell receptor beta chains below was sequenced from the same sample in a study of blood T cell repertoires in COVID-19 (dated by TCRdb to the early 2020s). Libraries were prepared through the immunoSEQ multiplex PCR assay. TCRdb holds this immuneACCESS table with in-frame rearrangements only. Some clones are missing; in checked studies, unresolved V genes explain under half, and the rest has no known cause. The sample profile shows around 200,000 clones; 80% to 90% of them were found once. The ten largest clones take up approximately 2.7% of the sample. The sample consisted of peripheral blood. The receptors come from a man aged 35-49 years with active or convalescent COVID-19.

For the CDR3, the DNA is TGCGCCAGCAGCCAAACCCCCCGGTCACCCCTCCACTTT. This codes for CASSQTPRSPLHF. This chain links TRBV4-1 with TRBJ1-6, with D hard to call. Germline lookup yields CDR1 MGHRA and CDR2 YSYEKL. Trimming cost V 2 bases and J 10 bases, with 9 bases left between them. This CDR3 region has 13 residues.

The DNA for the CDR3 is TGTGCCAGCAGTTTATACACCGGGGGAAATGGTGGCTACACCTTC. It is translated as CASSLYTGGNGGYTF. V and J are TRBV6-5 and TRBJ1-2; maybe TRBD1 (5 bases). The V and J ends lost 4 bases and 7 bases respectively, with 19 bases between them. Germline assignment: CDR1 MNHEY and CDR2 SVGAGI. The CDR3 length is 15 residues.

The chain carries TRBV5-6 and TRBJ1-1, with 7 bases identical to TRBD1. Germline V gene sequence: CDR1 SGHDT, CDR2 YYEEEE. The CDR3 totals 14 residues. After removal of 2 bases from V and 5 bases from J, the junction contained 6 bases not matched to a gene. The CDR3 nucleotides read TGTGCCAGCAGCTTCCGAGACAGGGAGACTGAAGCTTTCTTT. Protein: CASSFRDRETEAFF.

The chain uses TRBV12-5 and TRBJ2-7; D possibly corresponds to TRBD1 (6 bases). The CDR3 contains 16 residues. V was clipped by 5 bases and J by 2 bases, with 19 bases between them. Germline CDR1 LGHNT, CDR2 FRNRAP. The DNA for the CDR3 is TGTGCTAGTGGTCCACGTACCGGGACAAAAACCTACGAGCAGTACTTC. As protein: CASGPRTGTKTYEQYF. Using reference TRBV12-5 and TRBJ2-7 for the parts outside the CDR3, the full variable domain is DARVTQTPRHKVTEMGQEVTMRCQPILGHNTVFWYRQTMMQGLELLAYFRNRAPLDDSGMPKDRFSAEMPDATLATLKIQPSEPRDSAVYFCASGPRTGTKTYEQYFGPGTRLTVT.

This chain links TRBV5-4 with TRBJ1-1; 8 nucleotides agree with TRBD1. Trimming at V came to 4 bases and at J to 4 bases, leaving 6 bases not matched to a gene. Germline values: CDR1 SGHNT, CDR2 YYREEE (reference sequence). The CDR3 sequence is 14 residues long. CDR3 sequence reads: CASSPTGDSTEAFF. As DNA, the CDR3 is TGTGCCAGCAGCCCGACAGGGGACAGCACTGAAGCTTTCTTT.

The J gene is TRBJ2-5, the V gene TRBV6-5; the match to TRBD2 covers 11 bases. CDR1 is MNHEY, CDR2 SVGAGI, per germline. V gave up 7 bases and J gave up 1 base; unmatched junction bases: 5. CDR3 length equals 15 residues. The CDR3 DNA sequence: TGTGCCAGCACCCCTAGCGGGGGGACCCAAGAGACCCAGTACTTC. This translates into CASTPSGGTQETQYF.

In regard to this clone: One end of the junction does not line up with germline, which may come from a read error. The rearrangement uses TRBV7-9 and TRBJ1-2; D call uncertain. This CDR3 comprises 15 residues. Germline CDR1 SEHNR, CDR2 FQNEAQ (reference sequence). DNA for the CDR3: TGTGCCAGCAGCTCGACCGACCGGCCTGACTATGGCTGCACCTTC. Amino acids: CASSSTDRPDYGCTF.

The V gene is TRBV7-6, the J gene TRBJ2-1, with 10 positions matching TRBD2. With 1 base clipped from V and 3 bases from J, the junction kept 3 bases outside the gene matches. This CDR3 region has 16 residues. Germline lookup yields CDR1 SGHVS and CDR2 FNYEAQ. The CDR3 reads CASSLVTSGDYNEQFF. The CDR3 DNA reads TGTGCCAGCAGCTTAGTAACTAGCGGGGACTACAATGAGCAGTTCTTC.

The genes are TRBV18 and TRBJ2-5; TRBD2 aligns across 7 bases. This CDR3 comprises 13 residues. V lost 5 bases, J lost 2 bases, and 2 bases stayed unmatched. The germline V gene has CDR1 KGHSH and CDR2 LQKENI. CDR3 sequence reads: CASSTGGQETQYF. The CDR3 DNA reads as TGTGCCAGCTCAACGGGGGGACAAGAGACCCAGTACTTC.